One and the same sample provided the 29 T cell receptor beta chains below, sequenced in a study of CD8 T cell repertoires and HIV-1 epitope variants. The data were produced by immunoSEQ multiplex PCR, yet TCRdb's version contains in-frame clones alone and is incomplete. The repertoire holds roughly 6,600 clones, with around two thirds as singletons. These receptors have no identified antigens. Sequencing was done on a sample of cultured CD8+ T cells derived from PBMCs. The receptors come from a male donor with HIV.

The table lists this clone with a few counts. The chain employs TRBV10-3 and TRBJ1-1; D is uncertain. CDR1 is ENHRY and CDR2 is SYGVKD in the germline V gene. The CDR3 has 11 amino acids. Trimming took off 4 bases at V and 5 bases at J, with 5 bases between the two ends. CDR3 loop: CAISVGTEAFF. CDR3 nucleotides: TGTGCCATCAGTGTAGGGACTGAAGCTTTCTTT.

The V and J genes are TRBV14 and TRBJ2-3; D not resolved. The CDR3 covers 14 residues. V was clipped by 0 bases and J by 5 bases, with 9 bases between them. Germline V lookup: CDR1 SGHDN, CDR2 FVKESK. Written as DNA, the CDR3 is TGTGCCAGCAGCCAAGAATACATGGTAGATACGCAGTATTTT. It encodes CASSQEYMVDTQYF.

This chain uses TRBV5-1 with TRBJ2-7; 8 positions match TRBD1. Germline assignment: CDR1 SGHRS and CDR2 YFSETQ. This CDR3 region has 16 residues. V shed 3 bases, J shed 6 bases, and the junction held 14 bases outside the gene matches. The CDR3 DNA reads TGCGCCAGCAGCTACCTTAGACAGGGGTTCATCGGCGAGCAGTACTTC. Its protein product is CASSYLRQGFIGEQYF.

The rearrangement uses TRBV29-1 and TRBJ2-3; 9 nucleotides agree with TRBD2. Germline trimming cut 7 bases from V and 2 bases from J; bases unmatched to any gene: 13. In germline, CDR1 is SQVTM, CDR2 ANQGSEA. The CDR3 runs to 16 residues. As DNA, the CDR3 is TGCAGCGGAATAGGGGTAGCGGGAGCCCACACAGATACGCAGTATTTT. Its protein product is CSGIGVAGAHTDTQYF.

This clone showed up just once. CDR3 sequence: CASSLTGTPYNEQFF. In nucleotides, the CDR3 is TGTGCCAGCAGCCTCACAGGGACCCCCTACAATGAGCAGTTCTTC. The J gene is TRBJ2-1, the V gene TRBV6-5; TRBD1 might be the D (6 bases). The CDR3 contains 15 residues. V lost 6 bases and J lost 2, with 14 bases in between. The germline gives CDR1 MNHEY, CDR2 SVGAGI.

V usage is TRBV5-4 and J usage is TRBJ2-1; the match to TRBD1 covers 7 bases. The CDR3 spans 17 residues. Losses at the gene ends were 4 bases for V and 1 base for J; bases not matched to a gene: 11. Germline V gene sequence: CDR1 SGHNT, CDR2 YYREEE (reference sequence). The CDR3 sequence: CASSRTQGWESYNEQFF. CDR3 DNA: TGTGCCAGCAGCCGAACACAGGGGTGGGAATCCTACAATGAGCAGTTCTTC.

The genes are TRBV5-4 and TRBJ2-5, with 10 nucleotides matching TRBD2. This CDR3 region has 16 residues. Trimming took 5 bases from V and 4 from J; bases not matched to a gene: 11. Germline V gene sequence: CDR1 SGHNT, CDR2 YYREEE (reference sequence). CDR3 bases: TGTGCCAGCAGACCGGATTTCAGCGGGGGGGCAGAGACCCAGTACTTC. Amino acid sequence: CASRPDFSGGAETQYF.

This CDR3 reads CASSLEEVSNYGYTF. CDR3 nucleotide sequence: TGTGCCAGCAGCTTAGAAGAGGTTTCGAACTATGGCTACACCTTC. The chain uses TRBV7-8 and TRBJ1-2; D uncertain. Between the trimmed V and J ends, which lost 1 base and 2 bases, there was a span of 11 bases. CDR3 length: 15 residues. Germline lookup yields CDR1 SGHVS and CDR2 FQNEAQ. Combining the CDR3 with reference TRBV7-8 and TRBJ1-2 gives the whole variable domain GAGVSQSPRYKVAKRGQDVALRCDPISGHVSLFWYQQALGQGPEFLTYFQNEAQLDKSGLPSDRFFAERPEGSVSTLKIQRTQQEDSAVYLCASSLEEVSNYGYTFGSGTRLTVV.

The rearrangement uses TRBV6-1 and TRBJ1-5; weak D call: TRBD1 (6 bases). The CDR3 has 15 amino acids. Germline assignment: CDR1 MNHNS and CDR2 SASEGT. The germline V and J ends were trimmed by 2 bases and 4 bases, with 12 bases remaining between them. The CDR3 reads CASSEWKGENQPQHF. The CDR3 nucleotides read TGTGCCAGCAGTGAATGGAAGGGGGAGAATCAGCCCCAGCATTTT.

This clone has a handful of counts. The rearrangement uses TRBV19 and TRBJ1-1; D is unclear. Deletions cut 9 bases from V and 0 bases from J, with 14 bases between. Germline V CDR1 and CDR2: LNHDA, SQIVND (reference sequence). The CDR3 spans 14 residues. The CDR3 loop is CASRPEAMNTEAFF. In DNA, the CDR3 is TGTGCCAGCCGCCCCGAGGCCATGAACACTGAAGCTTTCTTT.

The rearrangement uses TRBV9 and TRBJ2-1; TRBD1 agrees at 10 bases. V gave up 3 bases and J gave up 3 bases; unmatched junction bases: 3. CDR1 SGDLS and CDR2 YYNGEE come from the germline V gene. This CDR3 contains 15 residues. The CDR3 coding sequence is TGTGCCAGCAGCGCAGGACAGGGGGTCTACAATGAGCAGTTCTTC. It translates to CASSAGQGVYNEQFF.

This clone has just a few counts. The V call is TRBV6-1, the J call TRBJ2-7; weak D call: TRBD1 (6 bases). The CDR3 is 14 residues long. Germline CDR1 is MNHNS and CDR2 is SASEGT. Trimming removed 4 bases at V and 3 bases at J, with 13 bases between. The CDR3 is CASSARDNGYEQYF. The CDR3 nucleotides are TGTGCCAGCAGTGCTCGGGACAACGGCTACGAGCAGTACTTC.

This clone was observed a handful of times. The chain couples TRBV29-1 to TRBJ2-3; the D gene is possibly TRBD2 (5 bases). This CDR3 contains 15 residues. V shed 1 base and J shed 4 bases, with 15 bases lying between them. Per the germline V gene, CDR1 is SQVTM and CDR2 is ANQGSEA. This chain's CDR3 is CSVEGGPPRADTQYF. The CDR3 DNA sequence: TGCAGCGTTGAAGGCGGACCGCCGAGGGCAGATACGCAGTATTTT.

This chain uses TRBV7-8 with TRBJ1-1; no reliable D call. The length of the CDR3 is 14 residues. Germline V lookup: CDR1 SGHVS, CDR2 FQNEAQ. Trimming removed 0 bases from V and 1 base from J, with 6 bases in between. CDR3 sequence reads: CASSLAGSNTEAFF. In DNA, the CDR3 is TGTGCCAGCAGCTTAGCCGGATCGAACACTGAAGCTTTCTTT.

This chain joins TRBV28 and TRBJ2-1; TRBD2 agrees at 9 bases. The germline V gene encodes CDR1 MDHEN and CDR2 SYDVKM. This CDR3 has 15 amino acids. J gave up 5 bases and V 6 bases, and 8 bases lay outside the gene matches. The CDR3 reads CASSSGLASHNEQFF. The CDR3 region has the DNA TGTGCCAGCAGCTCCGGACTAGCGTCTCACAATGAGCAGTTCTTC.

The rearrangement joins TRBV6-1 to TRBJ2-2, with 10 bases that match TRBD1. The V gene's germline CDR1 is MNHNS and CDR2 SASEGT. V lost 3 bases, J lost 7 bases, and 11 bases stayed unmatched. This CDR3 has 17 amino acids. CDR3 nucleotides: TGTGCCAGCAGTGAGGAGGGACAGGGGCGTGTCAACGGGGAGCTGTTTTTT. Residues: CASSEEGQGRVNGELFF.

There are a few counts of this clone. The V and J genes are TRBV30 and TRBJ1-5; tentative D call: TRBD1 (5 bases). This CDR3 spans 13 amino acids. Between the trimmed V and J ends, which lost 2 bases and 5 bases, there was a span of 10 bases. Germline CDR1 GTSNPN, CDR2 SVGIG (reference sequence). CDR3 in amino acids: CAWSPRGDQPQHF. Written as DNA, the CDR3 is TGTGCCTGGAGTCCCCGGGGGGATCAGCCCCAGCATTTT.

This clone was observed a single time. J is TRBJ2-7 and V is TRBV6-4, with TRBD2 matching over 11 bases. CDR3 size: 17 residues. Germline loops: CDR1 MRHNA, CDR2 SNTAGT. V trimming: 8 bases; J trimming: 3 bases; junction bases outside the gene matches: 15. The CDR3 is CASLKLAGEAPFYEQYF. CDR3 nucleotide sequence: TGTGCCAGCCTTAAACTAGCGGGAGAGGCCCCCTTCTACGAGCAGTACTTC.

The chain combines TRBV6-6 with TRBJ2-2, with 8 bases identical to TRBD2. CDR3 size: 16 residues. Unmatched junction bases numbered 4, after V lost 2 bases and J lost 2 bases. Looked up from germline, CDR1 is MNHNY and CDR2 is SVGAGI (reference sequence). This CDR3 reads CASSYGGGPNTGELFF. CDR3 sequence (DNA): TGTGCCAGCAGTTACGGCGGGGGGCCCAACACCGGGGAGCTGTTTTTT.

The rearrangement uses TRBV5-4 and TRBJ1-5; D is perhaps TRBD1 (5 bases). Germline V CDR1 and CDR2: SGHNT, YYREEE (reference sequence). V lost 4 bases and J lost 2, with 19 bases in between. CDR3 length: 17 residues. The CDR3: CASSKGGAQGGNQPQHF. As DNA, the CDR3 is TGTGCCAGCAGCAAAGGAGGCGCTCAAGGGGGCAATCAGCCCCAGCATTTT.

In this sample, this clone turned up a few times. The chain couples TRBV7-6 to TRBJ1-1, with 8 bases lining up with TRBD1. This CDR3 has 15 residues. V shed 0 bases and J 4 bases; nucleotides not matched to a gene: 4. The germline V gene encodes CDR1 SGHVS and CDR2 FNYEAQ. As DNA, the CDR3 is TGTGCCAGCAGCTTAGCGACAGGGGAAATCACTGAAGCTTTCTTT. Amino acid sequence: CASSLATGEITEAFF.

The chain joins TRBV5-6 to TRBJ1-1; possible D gene TRBD1, 6 bases. This CDR3 region has 15 residues. Trimming removed 3 bases from V and 5 bases from J, with 17 bases in between. Germline V gene lookup returns CDR1 SGHDT and CDR2 YYEEEE. The CDR3 is CASSYVTGVGTEAFF. CDR3 bases: TGTGCCAGCAGCTACGTGACAGGTGTTGGGACTGAAGCTTTCTTT.

This clone was seen a handful of times. The rearrangement links TRBV4-1 to TRBJ2-1; D might be TRBD1 (6 bases). V was pared by 4 bases and J by 1 base, with 11 bases between. The CDR3 loop spans 15 amino acids. Germline V gives CDR1 MGHRA, CDR2 YSYEKL. DNA of the CDR3: TGCGCCAGCAGCCGCTCTCAGGGGTCCTACAATGAGCAGTTCTTC. Translated, it gives CASSRSQGSYNEQFF.

In DNA, the CDR3 is TGTGCCAGCAGTTTATGGAGGGGAGCTGGAAACACCATATATTTT. It translates to CASSLWRGAGNTIYF. The rearrangement uses TRBV28 and TRBJ1-3; D perhaps matches TRBD1 (5 bases). This CDR3 contains 15 residues. Per the germline V gene, CDR1 is MDHEN and CDR2 is SYDVKM. V was clipped by 0 bases and J by 2 bases, with 8 bases between them. The complete variable domain, with remaining parts taken from reference TRBV28 and TRBJ1-3, reads DVKVTQSSRYLVKRTGEKVFLECVQDMDHENMFWYRQDPGLGLRLIYFSYDVKMKEKGDIPEGYSVSREKKERFSLILESASTNQTSMYLCASSLWRGAGNTIYFGEGSWLTVV.

The CDR3: CASSFPSQGNSGNTIYF. CDR3 DNA: TGTGCCAGCAGCTTCCCCTCGCAGGGTAACTCTGGAAACACCATATATTTT. V is TRBV11-2 and J is TRBJ1-3; D is perhaps TRBD1 (5 bases). The CDR3 has 17 amino acids. V was trimmed by 3 bases and J by 0 bases, leaving 15 bases between them. Per the germline V gene, CDR1 is SGHAT and CDR2 is FQNNGV.

The rearrangement links TRBV5-8 to TRBJ2-3; 10 nucleotides line up with TRBD1. V lost 3 bases to trimming and J lost 1 base; unmatched junction nucleotides: 2. The CDR3 covers 15 residues. Germline values: CDR1 SGHTS, CDR2 YDEGEE. Here the CDR3 reads CASSSGTGGTDTQYF. The CDR3 DNA sequence: TGTGCCAGCAGCTCCGGGACAGGGGGCACAGATACGCAGTATTTT.

The chain has TRBV7-2 and TRBJ2-5; 7 nucleotides match TRBD2. Germline CDR1 reads SGHTA; CDR2 reads FQGNSA. This CDR3 has 16 amino acids. The V gene end was trimmed by 0 bases and the J gene end by 5 bases; junction bases not matched to a gene: 9. This CDR3 reads CASSLAPGLGWETQYF. Written as DNA, the CDR3 is TGTGCCAGCAGCTTAGCTCCCGGACTAGGTTGGGAGACCCAGTACTTC.

CDR3 region: CASSEGLIETQYF. The CDR3 region has the DNA TGTGCCAGCAGCGAGGGGTTGATAGAGACCCAGTACTTC. The genes are TRBV5-8 and TRBJ2-5; D possibly uses TRBD1 or TRBD2 (5 bases each). Germline values: CDR1 SGHTS, CDR2 YDEGEE. The CDR3 totals 13 residues. Trimming left V 4 bases short and J 4 bases short, with 11 bases between.

The chain joins TRBV4-3 to TRBJ2-7; D unresolved. This CDR3 has 8 amino acids. From germline, CDR1 is LGHNA and CDR2 YSLEER. The CDR3 region has the DNA TGCGCCAGCAGCCAAGAGTCGGTC. Protein sequence: CASSQESV.